These 24 T cell receptor beta chains were all obtained from the same sample, sequenced in a study of blood T cells in healthy people across ages. A J-beta primer mix and a sample-barcoded 5' primer were used in a second PCR of about 7 to 12 cycles. TCRdb recomputed calls from the 5' RACE reads with MiXCR, one row per CDR3 protein. Of about 730,000 distinct CDR3 sequences listed, around 46% are singletons. The sequencing input was blood. The receptors were sampled from a woman in her sixties or seventies in good health.

This clonotype was picked up a small number of times. V is TRBV5-1 and J is TRBJ2-5; TRBD1 matches 10 bases. Germline CDR1 and CDR2: SGHRS and YFSETQ. V shed 1 base, J shed 5 bases, and the junction held 5 bases outside the gene matches. This CDR3 region has 15 residues. The CDR3 here is CASSLQTGGEETQYF. The CDR3, as DNA: TGCGCCAGCAGCTTGCAGACAGGGGGCGAGGAGACCCAGTACTTC.

This clonotype was detected only once. A junction boundary mismatches the germline segment, possibly from a read error. This sequence joins TRBV11-3 and TRBJ2-1; 11 positions match TRBD1. CDR1 is SGHNT and CDR2 is YENEEA in the germline V gene. The CDR3 is 16 residues long. This CDR3 reads CASSAAGGQGALERFF. CDR3 nucleotide sequence: TGTGCCAGCAGCGCCGCCGGTGGACAGGGGGCTCTTGAGCGGTTCTTC.

This clonotype came up a few times. This chain joins TRBV20-1 and TRBJ2-7; D is undetermined. Trimming took off 4 bases at V and 2 bases at J, with 9 bases between the two ends. The CDR3 consists of 12 residues. CDR1 is DFQATT, CDR2 SNEGSKA, per germline (reference sequence). This chain's CDR3 is CSATSATYEQYF. The CDR3 bases are TGCAGTGCTACCAGCGCGACCTACGAGCAGTACTTC.

V usage is TRBV20-1 and J usage is TRBJ2-4; D perhaps matches TRBD2 (6 bases). Per germline, CDR1 DFQATT and CDR2 SNEGSKA (reference sequence). V lost 4 bases, J lost 13 bases, and 17 bases lay in between. The CDR3 is 12 amino acids. CDR3 protein: CSAKGPWGEQYF. The CDR3 DNA reads TGCAGTGCTAAGGGCCCTTGGGGGGAGCAGTACTTC.

The rearrangement joins TRBV12-3 or TRBV12-4 to TRBJ1-2, with D unclear. The CDR3 loop spans 12 amino acids. The germline V and J ends were trimmed by 3 bases and 6 bases, with 8 bases remaining between them. The CDR3 DNA sequence: TGTGCCAGCAGTTTCGCCAAGGATGGCTACACCTTC. As protein: CASSFAKDGYTF.

The DNA of the CDR3 is TGTGCCACCAGCCCCCAGGGGCTTTCCGATGAGCAGTTCTTC. This sequence encodes CATSPQGLSDEQFF. The V call is TRBV15, the J call TRBJ2-1, with D tentatively TRBD1 (6 bases). V was pared by 5 bases and J by 8 bases, with 16 bases between. The CDR3 totals 14 residues. Per germline, CDR1 LNHNV and CDR2 YYDKDF (reference sequence).

About this clonotype itself: Mismatch with germline at one junction end may stem from a read error. The chain combines TRBV6-1 with TRBJ2-1; TRBD2 matches at 11 bases. Per germline, CDR1 MNHNS and CDR2 SASEGT. This CDR3 contains 13 residues. CDR3 sequence reads: CVSRTSGSGEQFF. As DNA, the CDR3 is TGTGTCAGCAGAACTAGCGGGAGCGGGGAGCAGTTCTTC.

This clonotype showed up just once. This chain connects TRBV20-1 to TRBJ2-3; 8 nucleotides match TRBD2. The CDR3 length is 16 residues. The V segment lost 3 bases and the J segment 1 base; nucleotides outside the gene matches: 9. CDR1 is DFQATT and CDR2 is SNEGSKA in the germline V gene (reference sequence). CDR3 residues: CSARGSGGLGTDTQYF. CDR3 DNA: TGCAGTGCTAGGGGAAGCGGGGGCCTCGGCACAGATACGCAGTATTTT.

This clonotype has more than one count but fewer than ten. CDR3 protein: CSVVRDSSYEQYF. Here the CDR3 DNA reads TGCAGCGTTGTCCGGGACAGCTCCTACGAGCAGTACTTC. The J gene is TRBJ2-7, the V gene TRBV29-1; 7 bases agree with TRBD1. Trimming cost V 4 bases and J 0 bases; bases outside gene matches: 3. The CDR3 has 13 residues. Germline assignment: CDR1 SQVTM and CDR2 ANQGSEA.

The chain joins TRBV11-3 to TRBJ2-1; D not resolved. This CDR3 comprises 14 residues. The V end lost 0 bases, the J end lost 8 bases, and 11 bases lay between the germline ends. Germline values: CDR1 SGHNT, CDR2 YENEEA. In DNA, the CDR3 is TGTGCCAGCAGCTTAGATTCCTGGCCCGATGAGCAGTTCTTC. It is translated as CASSLDSWPDEQFF.

The rearrangement links TRBV25-1 to TRBJ2-3, with 11 bases identical to TRBD2. The germline CDR1 and CDR2 sequences are MGHDK and SYGVNS. The V gene end was trimmed by 1 base and the J gene end by 2 bases; junction bases not matched to a gene: 8. The CDR3 runs 18 residues. The CDR3 here is CASSEWGTSGLFTDTQYF. CDR3 DNA sequence: TGTGCCAGCAGTGAATGGGGGACTAGCGGCCTATTCACAGATACGCAGTATTTT.

This clonotype was seen only a few times. V gene TRBV7-8 combines with J gene TRBJ1-1; D is ambiguous. This CDR3 is built from 12 residues. The germline CDR1 and CDR2 sequences are SGHVS and FQNEAQ. Trimming shortened V by 8 bases and J by 5 bases, and 12 bases separated the two germline ends. This CDR3 reads CASVTGRTEAFF. Written as DNA, the CDR3 is TGTGCCAGCGTTACGGGGAGGACTGAAGCTTTCTTT.

This clonotype was recorded at least ten times. The DNA for the CDR3 is TGTGCCAGCAGTTTAAGTAGCGGGGCGACAGATACGCAGTATTTT. This codes for CASSLSSGATDTQYF. The chain joins TRBV27 to TRBJ2-3; 8 positions match TRBD2. The V gene end was trimmed by 2 bases and the J gene end by 3 bases; junction bases not matched to a gene: 4. The CDR3 sequence is 15 residues long. Germline assignment: CDR1 MNHEY and CDR2 SMNVEV (reference sequence).

J is TRBJ2-5 and V is TRBV29-1, with D perhaps matching TRBD1 (6 bases). The DNA end is more similar to TRBJ2-7, so the J call may be wrong. The CDR3 runs 13 residues. Looked up from germline, CDR1 is SQVTM and CDR2 is ANQGSEA. CDR3 amino acids: CSVRRDTSYEQYF. The CDR3 region has the DNA TGCAGCGTTCGTAGGGACACCTCCTACGAGCAGTACTTC.

This sequence joins TRBV6-2 or TRBV6-3 and TRBJ2-1; 7 nucleotides align to TRBD2. The V gene's germline CDR1 is MNHEY and CDR2 SVGEGT. Losses at the gene ends were 6 bases for V and 2 bases for J; bases not matched to a gene: 10. This CDR3 has 16 residues. The CDR3 loop reads CASSPHRDYAYNEQFF. The CDR3 nucleotides are TGTGCCAGCAGCCCCCACCGGGACTATGCCTACAATGAGCAGTTCTTC.

J is TRBJ1-2 and V is TRBV27; D is unresolved. Trimming shortened V by 5 bases and J by 7 bases, and 20 bases separated the two germline ends. Germline-derived CDR1 and CDR2 are MNHEY and SMNVEV (reference sequence). This CDR3 is built from 15 residues. The CDR3 sequence: CASSEIGRARGGYTF. The CDR3, as DNA: TGTGCCAGCAGTGAAATCGGGAGGGCGCGGGGTGGCTACACCTTC.

This clonotype appeared a few times. The V and J genes are TRBV7-2 and TRBJ2-3; 10 positions match TRBD1. Trimming at V came to 6 bases and at J to 4 bases, leaving 7 bases not matched to a gene. Germline CDR1 reads SGHTA; CDR2 reads FQGNSA. The CDR3 sequence is 15 residues long. CDR3 region: CASRRDRGSADTQYF. CDR3 nucleotides: TGTGCCAGCAGGAGGGACAGGGGCAGCGCAGATACGCAGTATTTT.

The V gene is TRBV5-6, the J gene TRBJ1-2, with D perhaps matching TRBD1 (5 bases). Deletions cut 1 base from V and 6 bases from J, with 13 bases between. This CDR3 has 14 residues. Per germline, CDR1 SGHDT and CDR2 YYEEEE. CDR3 coding DNA: TGTGCCAGCAGCTTGAATATGGGGGGTGATGGCTACACCTTC. It codes for CASSLNMGGDGYTF. The full variable domain, in which reference TRBV5-6 and TRBJ1-2 provide the parts outside the CDR3, is DAGVTQSPTHLIKTRGQQVTLRCSPKSGHDTVSWYQQALGQGPQFIFQYYEEEERQRGNFPDRFSGHQFPNYSSELNVNALLLGDSALYLCASSLNMGGDGYTFGSGTRLTVV.

Notes on this clonotype: The junction shows a germline mismatch at one end, possibly a read error. The genes are TRBV12-3 or TRBV12-4 and TRBJ2-5; no reliable D call. The CDR3 consists of 15 residues. CDR3 nucleotides: TGTGCCAACAGTCTACCCGAGTGGGTGTTCTCGACCCAGTACTTC. Amino acids: CANSLPEWVFSTQYF.

This clonotype was observed a few times. J is TRBJ2-4 and V is TRBV30; no definite D call. Trimming cost V 0 bases and J 1 base, with 13 bases left between them. This CDR3 contains 16 residues. Germline assignment: CDR1 GTSNPN and CDR2 SVGIG (reference sequence). CDR3 sequence: CAWSVLTDSAKNIQYF. As DNA, the CDR3 is TGTGCCTGGAGTGTACTTACTGACTCTGCCAAAAACATTCAGTACTTC.

This clonotype was found many times. The genes are TRBV7-2 and TRBJ2-3; 9 bases line up with TRBD2. V shed 2 bases, J shed 2 bases, and the junction held 8 bases outside the gene matches. The CDR3 is 17 residues long. CDR1 and CDR2 from the germline V gene are SGHTA and FQGNSA. As DNA, the CDR3 is TGTGCCAGCAGCTTAACTAGCGCGGGGGGGGCCACAGATACGCAGTATTTT. Its protein is CASSLTSAGGATDTQYF.

CDR3 region: CSAREGRTNTEAFF. CDR3 coding DNA: TGCAGTGCTAGAGAGGGCCGGACGAACACTGAAGCTTTCTTT. The chain combines TRBV20-1 with TRBJ1-1; D gene uncertain. Germline-derived CDR1 and CDR2 are DFQATT and SNEGSKA (reference sequence). This CDR3 region has 14 residues. Deletions cut 0 bases from V and 1 base from J, with 9 bases between.

Only one count was recorded for this clonotype. The DNA of the CDR3 is TGTGCCAGCAGCTTAGTTTTAAAGGCAGGGATGATGGAGGGGCTCTCCTACGAGCAGTACTTC. It translates to CASSLVLKAGMMEGLSYEQYF. The V call is TRBV7-6, the J call TRBJ2-7, with a weak D call TRBD2 (6 bases). Between the trimmed V and J ends, which lost 1 base and 0 bases, there was a span of 28 bases. Germline CDR1 reads SGHVS; CDR2 reads FNYEAQ. This CDR3 has 21 amino acids.

This clonotype was detected only a few times. The chain joins TRBV7-9 to TRBJ2-1, with 10 bases matching TRBD2. The better agreement between TRBJ2-7 and the DNA end casts doubt on the J call. The CDR3 runs 15 residues. CDR1 is SEHNR, CDR2 FQNEAQ, per germline (reference sequence). CDR3 DNA: TGTGCCAGCAGCCCTAGCGGGAGTTCCTACAATGAGCAGTACTTC. It yields the protein CASSPSGSSYNEQYF.